One and the same sample provided the 32 T cell receptor beta chains below, sequenced in a study of blood T cell repertoires in COVID-19 (TCRdb year 2020). Library creation used the immunoSEQ multiplex PCR assay. What TCRdb holds here is the immuneACCESS table cut down to in-frame rearrangements. Part of the clones is not present; checked against another copy, under half of the missing clones reflect an unresolved V gene, and the others are unexplained. Recorded for this sample are 15,000 to 20,000 clones; around 80% of them occurred a single time. The ten biggest clones cover around a fifth of the sample. Source material: peripheral blood. These receptors all come from a man aged 55 to 69 with active or convalescent COVID-19.

The chain is built from TRBV4-1 and TRBJ2-6; 7 nucleotides agree with TRBD2. CDR1 is MGHRA and CDR2 is YSYEKL in the germline V gene. V was clipped by 6 bases and J by 4 bases; unmatched bases: 12. The CDR3 totals 17 residues. CDR3 sequence: CASSFSGSRVGANVLTF. In DNA form, the CDR3 reads TGCGCCAGCAGTTTTAGCGGGTCGAGGGTAGGGGCCAACGTCCTGACTTTC.

The J gene is TRBJ1-5, the V gene TRBV4-2, with D hard to call. This CDR3 region has 17 residues. V gave up 1 base and J gave up 4 bases, with 17 bases separating them. Germline lookup yields CDR1 LGHNA and CDR2 YNFKEQ. The CDR3 DNA sequence: TGTGCCAGCAGCCAAGGGGTAAGCGGGTTTCCTAATCAGCCCCAGCATTTT. This encodes CASSQGVSGFPNQPQHF.

This sequence joins TRBV15 and TRBJ1-2; the D gene is possibly TRBD1 (6 bases). Germline V gene data show CDR1 as LNHNV and CDR2 as YYDKDF (reference sequence). The CDR3 has 13 amino acids. V shed 0 bases and J shed 6 bases, with 8 bases lying between them. CDR3 in amino acids: CATSRDRGDGYTF. DNA for the CDR3: TGTGCCACCAGCAGAGACAGGGGAGATGGCTACACCTTC.

The V gene is TRBV5-1, the J gene TRBJ1-1; 7 bases match TRBD1. CDR1 is SGHRS and CDR2 is YFSETQ in the germline V gene. This CDR3 has 13 amino acids. V lost 4 bases to trimming and J lost 5 bases; unmatched junction nucleotides: 5. The CDR3 sequence: CASSRDSGTEAFF. The DNA of the CDR3 is TGCGCCAGCAGCCGGGACAGTGGGACTGAAGCTTTCTTT.

The V gene is TRBV6-1, the J gene TRBJ2-2, with D possibly matching TRBD2 (6 bases). V gave up 2 bases and J gave up 6 bases, with 13 bases separating them. Looked up from germline, CDR1 is MNHNS and CDR2 is SASEGT. This CDR3 is built from 15 residues. Here the CDR3 DNA reads TGTGCCAGCAGTGAAATGGGGGGTAAAGCCGGGGAGCTGTTTTTT. Translation gives CASSEMGGKAGELFF.

The rearrangement uses TRBV10-2 and TRBJ1-2; the D is unclear. Trimming pared 3 bases from V and 8 bases from J, leaving 13 bases between. The CDR3 extends over 13 amino acids. Germline loops: CDR1 WSHSY, CDR2 SAAADI. The CDR3 loop reads CASSDTPSFGYTF. The DNA for the CDR3 is TGCGCCAGCAGTGATACGCCCAGTTTCGGCTACACCTTC.

The V gene is TRBV9, the J gene TRBJ2-7, with TRBD2 matching 11 bases. After removal of 0 bases from V and 3 bases from J, the junction contained 5 bases not matched to a gene. The CDR3 runs to 16 residues. Germline V lookup: CDR1 SGDLS, CDR2 YYNGEE. The CDR3 protein is CASSVGSSGGVYEQYF. CDR3 bases: TGTGCCAGCAGCGTAGGGAGTAGCGGGGGGGTCTACGAGCAGTACTTC. The full variable domain, completed using reference TRBV9 and TRBJ2-7, is DSGVTQTPKHLITATGQRVTLRCSPRSGDLSVYWYQQSLDQGLQFLIQYYNGEERAKGNILERFSAQQFPDLHSELNLSSLELGDSALYFCASSVGSSGGVYEQYFGPGTRLTVT.

V usage is TRBV15 and J usage is TRBJ2-5; 8 bases align to TRBD2. This CDR3 is 15 amino acids long. V lost 2 bases, J lost 2 bases, and 4 bases stayed unmatched. The germline V gene encodes CDR1 LNHNV and CDR2 YYDKDF (reference sequence). CDR3 bases: TGTGCCACCAGCAGAAGTAGCGGGACTCAAGAGACCCAGTACTTC. Protein sequence: CATSRSSGTQETQYF. Together with reference TRBV15 and TRBJ2-5, the CDR3 gives the full variable domain: DAMVIQNPRYQVTQFGKPVTLSCSQTLNHNVMYWYQQKSSQAPKLLFHYYDKDFNNEADTPDNFQSRRPNTSFCFLDIRSPGLGDTAMYLCATSRSSGTQETQYFGPGTRLLVL.

The genes are TRBV18 and TRBJ1-4, with D possibly matching TRBD1 (5 bases). Trimming pared 0 bases from V and 7 bases from J, leaving 9 bases between. This CDR3 contains 14 residues. The V gene's germline CDR1 is KGHSH and CDR2 LQKENI. Here the CDR3 reads CASSPPSGGEKLFF. The CDR3 coding sequence is TGTGCCAGCTCACCACCGTCGGGGGGTGAAAAACTGTTTTTT.

The rearrangement links TRBV10-3 to TRBJ2-3; 11 bases are shared with TRBD2. The CDR3 consists of 17 residues. V shed 6 bases and J 7 bases; nucleotides not matched to a gene: 15. Per the germline V gene, CDR1 is ENHRY and CDR2 is SYGVKD. The CDR3 DNA reads as TGTGCCATCAGCCCTCTAGCCCTTAGCGGGGGGGTAAATACGCAGTATTTT. Translation: CAISPLALSGGVNTQYF.

This clone was picked up one time. Other DNA sequences in the sample encode the same CDR3. The genes are TRBV28 and TRBJ2-3, with D unresolved. V lost 6 bases and J lost 0, with 7 bases in between. Germline CDR1 and CDR2: MDHEN and SYDVKM. The CDR3 is made up of 13 amino acids. The CDR3 sequence is CASSPPSTDTQYF. The CDR3 DNA sequence: TGTGCCAGCAGCCCCCCTAGCACAGATACGCAGTATTTT.

V gene TRBV28 combines with J gene TRBJ2-7; TRBD1 matches 10 bases. The germline CDR1 and CDR2 sequences are MDHEN and SYDVKM. Losses at the gene ends were 6 bases for V and 4 bases for J; bases not matched to a gene: 9. This CDR3 is built from 15 residues. The CDR3 protein is CASRLAGQGGYEQYF. The CDR3 bases are TGTGCCAGCAGACTAGCTGGACAGGGGGGTTACGAGCAGTACTTC.

The rearrangement joins TRBV7-2 to TRBJ2-7, with 9 bases lining up with TRBD2. Germline V lookup: CDR1 SGHTA, CDR2 FQGNSA. The ends lost 4 bases at V and 5 bases at J; junction bases unmatched: 3. The CDR3 covers 13 residues. CDR3 nucleotides: TGTGCCAGCAGCTGGCGGGAGGGGGACGAGCAGTACTTC. It translates to CASSWREGDEQYF.

The V and J genes are TRBV4-1 and TRBJ1-1, with 7 nucleotides matching TRBD1. Germline V gene data show CDR1 as MGHRA and CDR2 as YSYEKL. This CDR3 contains 16 residues. With V trimmed by 4 bases and J by 1 base, 9 bases remained unmatched. CDR3: CASSRYKDRENTEAFF. In nucleotides, the CDR3 is TGCGCCAGCAGCCGTTATAAAGACAGGGAGAACACTGAAGCTTTCTTT.

The chain recombines TRBV7-2 with TRBJ1-5, with 9 positions matching TRBD1. The CDR3 has 14 amino acids. Germline loops: CDR1 SGHTA, CDR2 FQGNSA. Trimming took 4 bases from V and 6 from J; bases not matched to a gene: 4. For the CDR3, the DNA is TGTGCCAGCAGCTCGGGACAGGGCCTTCAGCCCCAGCATTTT. This translates into CASSSGQGLQPQHF.

This clone was seen only once. The J gene is TRBJ2-1, the V gene TRBV27; TRBD2 matches at 13 bases. This CDR3 region has 14 residues. V gave up 7 bases and J gave up 7 bases; unmatched junction bases: 4. Germline CDR1 and CDR2: MNHEY and SMNVEV (reference sequence). The CDR3 here is CASTPLAGGNEQFF. The DNA for the CDR3 is TGTGCCAGCACGCCACTAGCGGGAGGGAATGAGCAGTTCTTC.

In DNA, the CDR3 is TGTGCCAGTCTTGACAGGGGGTGGACCGGGGAGCTGTTTTTT. It codes for CASLDRGWTGELFF. This chain uses TRBV19 with TRBJ2-2, with 9 positions matching TRBD1. The CDR3 runs 14 residues. Germline V lookup: CDR1 LNHDA, CDR2 SQIVND (reference sequence). The V segment lost 8 bases and the J segment 5 bases; nucleotides outside the gene matches: 6.

Here the CDR3 reads CASSPGTGGAQAFF. The CDR3 region has the DNA TGTGCCAGCAGCCCAGGGACAGGGGGCGCCCAAGCTTTCTTT. The J gene is TRBJ1-1, the V gene TRBV5-6; 12 bases map to TRBD1. With 4 bases clipped from V and 9 bases from J, the junction kept 7 bases outside the gene matches. CDR3 length equals 14 residues. Germline CDR1 is SGHDT and CDR2 is YYEEEE. Full variable domain (remainder filled in from reference TRBV5-6 and TRBJ1-1): DAGVTQSPTHLIKTRGQQVTLRCSPKSGHDTVSWYQQALGQGPQFIFQYYEEEERQRGNFPDRFSGHQFPNYSSELNVNALLLGDSALYLCASSPGTGGAQAFFGQGTRLTVV.

This sequence joins TRBV11-2 and TRBJ2-1; D may be TRBD1 (5 bases). This CDR3 has 12 amino acids. Germline lookup yields CDR1 SGHAT and CDR2 FQNNGV. V dropped 8 bases and J dropped 8 bases, with 13 bases sitting between them. CDR3 loop: CASGKGRDEQFF. For the CDR3, the DNA is TGTGCCAGCGGGAAGGGCAGGGATGAGCAGTTCTTC.

The chain carries TRBV7-3 and TRBJ2-2; D gene uncertain. The germline V gene encodes CDR1 SGHTA and CDR2 FQGTGA. Trimming stripped 2 bases from V and 2 bases from J, with 9 bases between. The CDR3 contains 15 residues. The CDR3 reads CASSLGQLNTGELFF. Here the CDR3 DNA reads TGTGCCAGCAGCTTAGGGCAGCTAAACACCGGGGAGCTGTTTTTT.

Only one count was recorded for this clone. One end of the junction varies from germline; a read error may be responsible. This chain uses TRBV10-3 with TRBJ2-6, with D possibly TRBD2 on 6 matching bases. There are 15 residues in the CDR3. Germline V lookup: CDR1 ENHRY, CDR2 SYGVKD. The CDR3 coding sequence is TGTGCCATCAGGGAGTGGGAGGACGGGGCCAACGTCCTGACTTTC. Residues: CAIREWEDGANVLTF.

The chain uses TRBV7-9 and TRBJ2-1, with a possible D match to TRBD2 (6 bases). Between the trimmed V and J ends, which lost 5 bases and 8 bases, there was a span of 19 bases. The CDR3 loop spans 15 amino acids. The germline CDR1 and CDR2 sequences are SEHNR and FQNEAQ (reference sequence). CDR3 nucleotides: TGTGCCAGCAGCCAGTCATTTAGCGGTGTCGATGAGCAGTTCTTC. Translated, it gives CASSQSFSGVDEQFF.

The chain combines TRBV5-1 with TRBJ2-1; 8 bases align to TRBD2. In germline, CDR1 is SGHRS, CDR2 YFSETQ. J gave up 10 bases and V 1 base, and 4 bases lay outside the gene matches. This CDR3 spans 13 amino acids. CDR3 sequence (DNA): TGCGCCAGCAGCTTGCGGGAGGGCCTCGAGCAGTTCTTC. Its translation: CASSLREGLEQFF.

The V gene is TRBV10-1, the J gene TRBJ2-7; 8 nucleotides match TRBD2. V shed 3 bases, J shed 0 bases, and the junction held 1 base outside the gene matches. The CDR3 is 14 residues long. CDR1 and CDR2 from the germline V gene are WNHNN and SYGVQD (reference sequence). This chain's CDR3 is CASSDGGVSYEQYF. Here the CDR3 DNA reads TGCGCCAGCAGTGACGGGGGGGTCTCCTACGAGCAGTACTTC.

The sample holds a few counts of this clone. V is TRBV11-3 and J is TRBJ2-3, with TRBD2 matching 11 bases. The CDR3 sequence is 17 residues long. From germline, CDR1 is SGHNT and CDR2 YENEEA. V lost 2 bases to trimming and J lost 3 bases; unmatched junction nucleotides: 7. The CDR3 bases are TGTGCCAGCAGCTTAAAGCTAGCGGGAGGCGGGACAGATACGCAGTATTTT. Translation gives CASSLKLAGGGTDTQYF.

J is TRBJ2-5 and V is TRBV3-1 (or the pseudogene TRBV3-2); 7 nucleotides line up with TRBD1. Trimming removed 6 bases from V and 1 base from J; junction bases left unmatched: 5. Looked up from germline, CDR1 is LGHDT and CDR2 is YNNKEL (reference sequence). This CDR3 region has 14 residues. The CDR3 region is CASRNRGPQETQYF. The CDR3 DNA is TGTGCCAGCAGAAACAGGGGTCCCCAAGAGACCCAGTACTTC.

The chain is built from TRBV19 and TRBJ2-7; 11 bases map to TRBD1. V lost 5 bases and J lost 5; bases outside the gene matches: 5. Germline-derived CDR1 and CDR2 are LNHDA and SQIVND (reference sequence). There are 14 residues in the CDR3. CDR3: CASSEGQGVHEQYF. The CDR3 DNA is TGTGCCAGTAGTGAGGGACAGGGGGTCCACGAGCAGTACTTC.

This chain uses TRBV28 with TRBJ2-3; 7 bases line up with TRBD2. J gave up 0 bases and V 8 bases, and 8 bases lay outside the gene matches. CDR3 length equals 15 residues. Germline V CDR1 and CDR2: MDHEN, SYDVKM. CDR3 loop: CASSGEGLSTDTQYF. In nucleotides, the CDR3 is TGTGCCAGCTCTGGGGAGGGGCTGAGCACAGATACGCAGTATTTT.

This clone was counted only a few times. The chain uses TRBV10-1 and TRBJ1-2, with D unresolved. V was trimmed by 0 bases and J by 8 bases, leaving 10 bases between them. The CDR3 extends over 13 amino acids. The germline V gene has CDR1 WNHNN and CDR2 SYGVQD (reference sequence). The chain's CDR3 is CASSESTGGGYTF. The CDR3 coding sequence is TGCGCCAGCAGTGAGTCAACGGGAGGCGGCTACACCTTC.

V usage is TRBV2 and J usage is TRBJ2-5, with D maybe TRBD2 (6 bases). Trimming cost V 8 bases and J 2 bases, with 9 bases left between them. The CDR3 totals 12 residues. The V gene's germline CDR1 is SNHLY and CDR2 FYNNEI. DNA for the CDR3: TGTGCCAGCGGGGGGAAGCAAGAGACCCAGTACTTC. It codes for CASGGKQETQYF.

CDR3 sequence (DNA): TGTGCCAGCAGCGCCAACCTAGCAGCTATAACAGATACGCAGTATTTT. Translation gives CASSANLAAITDTQYF. The chain carries TRBV9 and TRBJ2-3, with D possibly being TRBD2 (5 bases). Trimming removed 3 bases at V and 3 bases at J, with 17 bases between. Per the germline V gene, CDR1 is SGDLS and CDR2 is YYNGEE. This CDR3 is 16 amino acids long.

This clone has only a few counts. This chain uses TRBV7-3 with TRBJ2-7; the D is unclear. From germline, CDR1 is SGHTA and CDR2 FQGTGA. The V end was cut by 1 base, the J end by 4 bases, with 8 bases between. The CDR3 sequence is 13 residues long. The CDR3 bases are TGTGCCAGCAGCTTAAGGCCTTTATACGAGCAGTACTTC. It is translated as CASSLRPLYEQYF.